This T cell receptor beta chain was sequenced in a study of cytomegalovirus exposure and HLA in healthy donors. PCR was performed using 60 Vbeta and 13 Jbeta primers. Sequencing used immunoSEQ multiplex PCR; TCRdb keeps in-frame clones, though not all of them. The profile shows 150,000 to 200,000 clones, more than 70% of them singletons. Germline V CDR1 and CDR2: SGHDN, FVKESK. V lost 2 bases and J 5 bases, leaving 7 bases between the germline ends. This CDR3 has 13 amino acids. This chain joins TRBV14 and TRBJ1-5, with D possibly TRBD1 on 6 matching bases. Sequencing was performed on PBMCs. This TCR was recovered from a woman aged 40 to 50 in good health and CMV-seronegative. CDR3 in DNA: TGTGCCAGCAGCCAAAGGGGGTATCAGCCCCAGCATTTT. This gives the protein CASSQRGYQPQHF.